Below are 13 T cell receptor beta chains sequenced from a single sample in a study of cytomegalovirus exposure and HLA in healthy donors. Assay used: immunoSEQ multiplex PCR; TCRdb lists only in-frame clones, some missing. The sample has a few hundred thousand clones, around nine tenths seen once. Sequenced sample: PBMCs. The receptors shown here come from a woman between 18 and 30 years old in good health and CMV-seronegative.

This clone has just a few counts. This chain joins TRBV5-6 and TRBJ2-1; D is perhaps TRBD1 (6 bases). Looked up from germline, CDR1 is SGHDT and CDR2 is YYEEEE. Trimming cost V 4 bases and J 1 base, with 21 bases left between them. This CDR3 comprises 18 residues. CDR3 in DNA: TGTGCCAGCAGCCGACCCCCTGCGGACGGGACATCCTACAATGAGCAGTTCTTC. Translated: CASSRPPADGTSYNEQFF.

The rearrangement links TRBV28 to TRBJ2-3; 10 bases match TRBD2. Germline V gene sequence: CDR1 MDHEN, CDR2 SYDVKM. Trimming cost V 5 bases and J 0 bases; bases outside gene matches: 11. The CDR3 covers 18 residues. Written as DNA, the CDR3 is TGTGCCAGCAGTATGCTAGCGGGAGCCGGAATGAGCACAGATACGCAGTATTTT. The encoded protein is CASSMLAGAGMSTDTQYF.

This clone was counted a few times. V gene TRBV27 combines with J gene TRBJ2-7; unclear D gene. The CDR3 loop spans 14 amino acids. Trimming pared 5 bases from V and 2 bases from J, leaving 13 bases between. Germline-derived CDR1 and CDR2 are MNHEY and SMNVEV (reference sequence). The CDR3 reads CASSAQASPYEQYF. Here the CDR3 DNA reads TGTGCCAGCAGTGCCCAGGCCTCGCCCTACGAGCAGTACTTC.

This chain links TRBV13 with TRBJ1-2, with D possibly TRBD1 on 6 matching bases. The CDR3 spans 16 residues. CDR1 and CDR2 from the germline V gene are PRHDT and FYEKMQ (reference sequence). With 0 bases removed from V and 3 bases from J, the gap between germline ends came to 14 bases. CDR3 DNA sequence: TGTGCCAGCAGCTTAGGACCGACTGGGGGCCACTATGGCTACACCTTC. It encodes CASSLGPTGGHYGYTF. Drawing the rest from reference TRBV13 and TRBJ1-2, the complete variable domain is AAGVIQSPRHLIKEKRETATLKCYPIPRHDTVYWYQQGPGQDPQFLISFYEKMQSDKGSIPDRFSAQQFSDYHSELNMSSLELGDSALYFCASSLGPTGGHYGYTFGSGTRLTVV.

V is TRBV23-1 and J is TRBJ2-1, with 7 bases matching TRBD1. TRBV23-1 is placed among ORFs of uncertain function. The CDR3 covers 17 residues. V shed 3 bases and J 3 bases; nucleotides not matched to a gene: 11. Written as DNA, the CDR3 is TGCGCCAGCAGTCAGTCTAAGGGGGCGTCTTTCTACAATGAGCAGTTCTTC. Encoded protein: CASSQSKGASFYNEQFF.

A single count supports this clone. The V and J genes are TRBV29-1 and TRBJ1-5; a weak D match, TRBD1 (6 bases). Germline lookup yields CDR1 SQVTM and CDR2 ANQGSEA. The CDR3 has 12 residues. V was shortened by 4 bases and J by 4 bases, with 8 bases between the two germline ends. This chain's CDR3 is CSVGGQNQPQHF. In DNA form, the CDR3 reads TGCAGCGTTGGGGGACAAAATCAGCCCCAGCATTTT.

This chain connects TRBV29-1 to TRBJ1-1, with 8 bases lining up with TRBD1. V shed 3 bases and J 7 bases; nucleotides not matched to a gene: 10. The CDR3 is 14 amino acids. CDR1 and CDR2 (germline): SQVTM, ANQGSEA. The CDR3 coding sequence is TGCAGCGTTGAGTTTGGCAGGGGGCAGGGTGAAGCTTTCTTT. This translates into CSVEFGRGQGEAFF.

This chain joins TRBV7-9 and TRBJ1-1, with D possibly TRBD1 on 5 matching bases. Germline V gene data show CDR1 as SEHNR and CDR2 as FQNEAQ (reference sequence). Trimming cost V 3 bases and J 0 bases, with 11 bases left between them. The CDR3 sequence is 15 residues long. CDR3 sequence (DNA): TGTGCCAGCAGCTTTGCAGGGAGGATGAACACTGAAGCTTTCTTT. It specifies CASSFAGRMNTEAFF.

This clone was seen only a few times. V and J are TRBV19 and TRBJ1-5; tentatively, D is TRBD1 (5 bases). This CDR3 spans 15 amino acids. The V gene's germline CDR1 is LNHDA and CDR2 SQIVND (reference sequence). The V and J ends lost 3 bases and 1 base respectively, with 10 bases between them. CDR3 sequence (DNA): TGTGCCAGTAGTATCCGACAGACGAGCAATCAGCCCCAGCATTTT. Protein sequence: CASSIRQTSNQPQHF.

This chain links TRBV7-9 with TRBJ2-1, with D perhaps TRBD1 (6 bases). The CDR3 has 16 amino acids. Germline V gene lookup returns CDR1 SEHNR and CDR2 FQNEAQ (reference sequence). V was clipped by 4 bases and J by 5 bases, with 18 bases between them. The CDR3 protein is CASSSKPQGLNNEQFF. Here the CDR3 DNA reads TGTGCCAGCAGCTCCAAGCCGCAGGGGCTAAACAATGAGCAGTTCTTC.

This rearrangement joins TRBV30 to TRBJ2-2; D might be TRBD1 (5 bases). The V end lost 1 base, the J end lost 3 bases, and 12 bases lay between the germline ends. The germline CDR1 and CDR2 sequences are GTSNPN and SVGIG (reference sequence). The CDR3 totals 15 residues. The CDR3 here is CAWSGVDRYTGELFF. The CDR3 nucleotides read TGTGCCTGGAGTGGGGTCGACAGATACACCGGGGAGCTGTTTTTT.

The rearrangement uses TRBV7-2 and TRBJ2-2; 10 bases line up with TRBD2. The length of the CDR3 is 15 residues. The junction had 12 bases not matched to a gene; V was cut back by 11 bases and J by 6 bases. Per germline, CDR1 SGHTA and CDR2 FQGNSA. Here the CDR3 DNA reads TGTGCCCGCCCGCCGCGACTAGCGGGTTCCGGGGAGCTGTTTTTT. Translated, it gives CARPPRLAGSGELFF.

The chain has TRBV30 and TRBJ2-1, with D perhaps matching TRBD2 (6 bases). From germline, CDR1 is GTSNPN and CDR2 SVGIG (reference sequence). V shed 5 bases and J shed 0 bases, with 14 bases lying between them. The CDR3 spans 15 residues. CDR3: CAWAGLHSSYNEQFF. CDR3 in DNA: TGTGCCTGGGCTGGACTACACAGCTCCTACAATGAGCAGTTCTTC.